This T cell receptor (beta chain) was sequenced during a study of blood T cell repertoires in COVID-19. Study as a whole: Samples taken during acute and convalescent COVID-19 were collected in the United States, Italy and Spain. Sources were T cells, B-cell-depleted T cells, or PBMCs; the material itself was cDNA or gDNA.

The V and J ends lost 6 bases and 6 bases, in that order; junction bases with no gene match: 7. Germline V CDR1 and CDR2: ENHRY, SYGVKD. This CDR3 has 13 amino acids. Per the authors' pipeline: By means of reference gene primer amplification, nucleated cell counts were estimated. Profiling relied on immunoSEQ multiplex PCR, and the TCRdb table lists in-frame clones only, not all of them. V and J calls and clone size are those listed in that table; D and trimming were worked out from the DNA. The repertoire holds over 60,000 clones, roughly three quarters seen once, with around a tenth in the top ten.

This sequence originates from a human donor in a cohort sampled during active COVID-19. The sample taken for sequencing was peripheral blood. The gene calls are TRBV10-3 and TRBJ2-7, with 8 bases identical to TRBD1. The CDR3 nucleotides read TGTGCCATCAGGGGGGACAGGCTAAGCGAGCAGTACTTC. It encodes CAIRGDRLSEQYF.